The clone carrying this T cell receptor beta chain showed up just a few times. Its target is not known. V trimming: 0 bases; J trimming: 4 bases; junction bases outside the gene matches: 6. CDR1 SQVTM and CDR2 ANQGSEA come from the germline V gene. The CDR3 covers 17 residues. These data originate in a study of beta chain features in type 1 diabetes. Study in general: Healthy donors and patients had similar age, gender and cell yields.

General study results and limits: All four CD4+ subsets of Type 1 diabetes patients contained TCRB CDR3s that were moderately but significantly shorter.

A single heparinised draw of approximately 110 mL on average was taken per donor. It was via CD45RO/CCR7/CD25/CD127/CD95/CD27 that CD4+ naive, central memory, regulatory and stem cell-like memory cells were sorted. The authors reverse transcribed all of the isolated RNA, so sequencing captured expressed TCRB transcripts. This table comes from immunoSEQ multiplex PCR, and its TCRdb copy is limited to in-frame clones, with some not included. There are about 360,000 clones in the sample; roughly 12% occur only once, and about 0.01% lies in the top ten. The sequence was obtained from a woman aged 18-29 years with type 1 diabetes. The sample comprised naive CD4+ T cells from blood. The chain joins TRBV29-1 to TRBJ2-1, with 13 positions matching TRBD2. The chain's CDR3 is CSVEDLTSGREYNEQFF. CDR3 sequence (DNA): TGCAGCGTTGAAGATCTCACTAGCGGGAGGGAATACAATGAGCAGTTCTTC.